Following are 10 T cell receptor beta chains from one sample sequenced in a study of T-cell memory formation after mild COVID-19 (dated by TCRdb to the early 2020s). Preparation of the library involved 5' RACE. The reads were generated on an Illumina NovaSeq 6000. TCRdb passed the public sequencing reads through fastp at Q25 and MiXCR, retaining productive beta sequences. A single entry per CDR3 protein holds the most common genes and DNA from its merged rows. For this sample the table gives roughly 450,000 distinct CDR3 sequences, of which around a sixth were detected only once. The top ten clones comprise 9% to 15% of the sample. Sequencing was carried out using PBMCs or a T cell subset sorted from them (not recorded which). All receptors come from an adult woman who had mild COVID-19 (a few samples of this study predate the infection). The sample titles of this study are shuffled in the database, so cell type and time point are left out; the donor was told from shared clones.

In its sample, this clonotype was seen a few times. V usage is TRBV20-1 and J usage is TRBJ2-3, with TRBD1 matching over 7 bases. The CDR3 length is 14 residues. Germline CDR1 is DFQATT and CDR2 is SNEGSKA (reference sequence). V gave up 5 bases and J gave up 6 bases; unmatched junction bases: 11. The CDR3 coding sequence is TGCAGTGCTCTACAGGGGCGCCGCTTGGATACGCAGTATTTT. Protein: CSALQGRRLDTQYF.

This clonotype showed up just a few times. The rearrangement uses TRBV4-3 and TRBJ2-5; unclear D gene. V was shortened by 0 bases and J by 2 bases, with 10 bases between the two germline ends. There are 15 residues in the CDR3. CDR1 and CDR2 (germline): LGHNA, YSLEER. CDR3 coding DNA: TGCGCCAGCAGCCAAGATATGAGGTTTCAAGAGACCCAGTACTTC. As protein: CASSQDMRFQETQYF.

A few counts support this clonotype. This chain links TRBV11-2 with TRBJ1-3, with 7 bases identical to TRBD1. This CDR3 contains 15 residues. Germline V gives CDR1 SGHAT, CDR2 FQNNGV. V gave up 4 bases and J gave up 4 bases; unmatched junction bases: 7. The CDR3 sequence: CASSSDRDRGNTIYF. The DNA for the CDR3 is TGTGCCAGCAGCTCCGACAGGGACCGGGGAAACACCATATATTTT.

This clonotype was seen a few times. This sequence joins TRBV27 and TRBJ2-7; 10 positions agree with TRBD2. This CDR3 is built from 14 residues. V lost 3 bases, J lost 5 bases, and 4 bases stayed unmatched. Germline lookup yields CDR1 MNHEY and CDR2 SMNVEV (reference sequence). The CDR3, as DNA: TGTGCCAGCAGTTTTAGCGGGGGGAGGAACGAGCAGTACTTC. Its translation: CASSFSGGRNEQYF.

This clonotype was seen at least ten times. This chain links TRBV7-9 with TRBJ1-3; TRBD1 is a possible D gene (5 bases). The germline V gene encodes CDR1 SEHNR and CDR2 FQNEAQ (reference sequence). The CDR3 extends over 14 amino acids. Trimming shortened V by 8 bases and J by 0 bases, and 11 bases separated the two germline ends. The CDR3 nucleotides are TGTGCCAGCGGGGGGTCGAGCTCTGGAAACACCATATATTTT. Amino acid sequence: CASGGSSSGNTIYF.

This clonotype turned up a few times. The chain recombines TRBV15 with TRBJ1-1; the match to TRBD1 covers 7 bases. There are 13 residues in the CDR3. Trimming took 9 bases from V and 0 from J; bases not matched to a gene: 4. The V gene's germline CDR1 is LNHNV and CDR2 YYDKDF (reference sequence). The CDR3: CATKTGMNTEAFF. CDR3 bases: TGTGCCACTAAGACAGGGATGAACACTGAAGCTTTCTTT.

This clonotype came up a few times. The rearrangement links TRBV5-1 to TRBJ2-7; D might be TRBD1 (6 bases). V lost 5 bases to trimming and J lost 4 bases, with 22 bases between them. Germline CDR1 is SGHRS and CDR2 is YFSETQ. The CDR3 contains 16 residues. The CDR3 region has the DNA TGCGCCAGCAGTTTCCTGGGCGAGGGGCAGGGGTACGAGCAGTACTTC. Its translation is CASSFLGEGQGYEQYF.

The chain has TRBV20-1 and TRBJ2-1; TRBD2 aligns across 10 bases. Germline CDR1 and CDR2: DFQATT and SNEGSKA (reference sequence). CDR3 length: 14 residues. The CDR3 sequence is CSAGGLAGVYEQFF. In DNA form, the CDR3 reads TGCAGCGCCGGAGGGCTAGCGGGAGTCTATGAGCAGTTCTTC.

In its sample, this clonotype was seen a few times. CDR3 amino acids: CASSVVAGGADTQYF. In DNA form, the CDR3 reads TGTGCCAGCAGCGTAGTGGCGGGAGGAGCAGATACGCAGTATTTT. The genes are TRBV9 and TRBJ2-3; 8 bases are shared with TRBD2. Per germline, CDR1 SGDLS and CDR2 YYNGEE. V shed 0 bases, J shed 4 bases, and the junction held 4 bases outside the gene matches. The CDR3 is made up of 15 amino acids.

The chain employs TRBV2 and TRBJ1-1, with D possibly TRBD1 on 5 matching bases. The CDR3 contains 15 residues. Germline CDR1 and CDR2: SNHLY and FYNNEI. V lost 5 bases, J lost 0 bases, and 13 bases lay in between. The CDR3 sequence is CASSFPGRVNTEAFF. CDR3 nucleotide sequence: TGTGCCAGCAGTTTCCCAGGGAGGGTGAACACTGAAGCTTTCTTT.